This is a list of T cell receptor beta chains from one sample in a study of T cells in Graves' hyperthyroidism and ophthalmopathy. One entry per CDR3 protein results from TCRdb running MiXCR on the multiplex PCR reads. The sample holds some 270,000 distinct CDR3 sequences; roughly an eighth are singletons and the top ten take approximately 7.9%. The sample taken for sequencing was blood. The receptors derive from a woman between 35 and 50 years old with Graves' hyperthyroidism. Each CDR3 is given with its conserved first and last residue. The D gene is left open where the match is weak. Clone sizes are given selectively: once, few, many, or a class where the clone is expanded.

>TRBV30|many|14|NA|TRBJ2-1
TGTGCCTGGAGTACAGACCGGGGATACAATGAGCAGTTCTTC
CAWSTDRGYNEQFF
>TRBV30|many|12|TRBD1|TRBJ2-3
TGTGCCTGGGGACAGGACACAGATACGCAGTATTTT
CAWGQDTDTQYF
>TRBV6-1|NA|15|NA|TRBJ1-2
TGTACCAGTTTTACTCGGGGGCCGAATAACTATGGCTACACCTTC
CTSFTRGPNNYGYTF
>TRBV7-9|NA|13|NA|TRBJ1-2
TGTGCCAGCAGCCCCGGCGACAGCCTTGGCTACACCTTC
CASSPGDSLGYTF
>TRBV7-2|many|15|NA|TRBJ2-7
TGTGCCAGCAGCTTAGGAGGGAGGCCCTCCTACGAGCAGTACTTC
CASSLGGRPSYEQYF
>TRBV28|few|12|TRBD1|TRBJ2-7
TGTGCCAGCAGGACAGGGGAGTACGAGCAGTACTTC
CASRTGEYEQYF
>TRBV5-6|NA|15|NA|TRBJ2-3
TGTGCCAGCAGCGGTGGGGGCGGGAGTATGGTTACGCAGTATTTT
CASSGGGGSMVTQYF
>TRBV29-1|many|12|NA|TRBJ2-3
TGCAGCGTTGATCCGTCCACAGATACGCAGTATTTT
CSVDPSTDTQYF
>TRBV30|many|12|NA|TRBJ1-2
TGTGCCTGGACCAGCTCAACGTATGGCTACACCTTC
CAWTSSTYGYTF
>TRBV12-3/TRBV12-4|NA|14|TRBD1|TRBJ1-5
TGTGCCAGCAGTTTAGGAGGGGGCGAACAGCCCCAGCATTTT
CASSLGGGEQPQHF
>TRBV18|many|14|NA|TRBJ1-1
TGTGCCAGCACTCCGTTTGAGGCGAGGACTGAAGCTTTCTTT
CASTPFEARTEAFF
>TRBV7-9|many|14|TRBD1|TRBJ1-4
TGTGCCAGCAGCTCCGCCGGGACAGGAGAAAAACTGTTTTTT
CASSSAGTGEKLFF
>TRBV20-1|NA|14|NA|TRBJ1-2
TGCAGTGCTAGAGAGCCGGGGCCGGTCTATGGCTACACCTTC
CSAREPGPVYGYTF
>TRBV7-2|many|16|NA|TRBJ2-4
TGTGCCAGCAGCTTGTCGTCTAGGCAGGCCAAAAACATTCAGTACTTC
CASSLSSRQAKNIQYF
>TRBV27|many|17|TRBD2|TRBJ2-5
TGTGCCAGCGGGCTAGCGGGAGGCCCAGGTAGTATAGAGACCCAGTACTTC
CASGLAGGPGSIETQYF
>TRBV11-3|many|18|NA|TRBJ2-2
TGTGCCAGCAGCACGAGGGGGGAGGGACTCCCAAAAGCCGGGGAGCTGTTTTTT
CASSTRGEGLPKAGELFF
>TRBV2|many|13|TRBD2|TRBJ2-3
TGTGCCACAGCTAGCGGGAGGGCAGATACGCAGTATTTT
CATASGRADTQYF
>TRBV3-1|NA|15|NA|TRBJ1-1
TGTGCCAGCAGCCAAGGCTGGGGCGGTAACACTGAAGCTTTCTTT
CASSQGWGGNTEAFF
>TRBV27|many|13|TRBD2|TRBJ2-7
TGTGCCAGCAGTAAAAGCGGGGTCTACGAGCAGTACTTC
CASSKSGVYEQYF
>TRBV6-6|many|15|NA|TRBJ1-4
TGTGCCAACAGTTACTCTGGCAGGGTAAACGAAAAACTGTTTTTT
CANSYSGRVNEKLFF
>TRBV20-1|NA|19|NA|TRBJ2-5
TGCAGTGCTAGAGATCTAAGGGGGCGAAGGTCTAGCGCCAGCTTGGCCCAGTACTTC
CSARDLRGRRSSASLAQYF
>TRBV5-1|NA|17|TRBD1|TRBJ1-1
TGCGCCAGCAGTTCTTGGAGGGACAGGGGCGAATTCACTGAAGCTTTCTTT
CASSSWRDRGEFTEAFF
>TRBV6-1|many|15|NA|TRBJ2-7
TGTGCCAGCAACCCGGGGGGACAGGCGACCTACGAGCAGTACTTC
CASNPGGQATYEQYF
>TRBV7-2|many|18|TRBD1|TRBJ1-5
TGTGCCAGCAGCTTAGGGGGGACAGGGTCGAGATGGGATCAGCCCCAGCATTTT
CASSLGGTGSRWDQPQHF
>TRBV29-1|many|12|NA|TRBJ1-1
TGCAGCGCCACACAGGGGAACACTGAAGCTTTCTTT
CSATQGNTEAFF
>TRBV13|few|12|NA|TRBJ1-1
TGTGCCAGCAGCTTAGTGAGGGGTGAAACTTTCTTT
CASSLVRGETFF
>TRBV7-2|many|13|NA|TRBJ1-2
TGTGCCAGCAGCCCTCAGGGCGCAGATGGCTACACCTTC
CASSPQGADGYTF
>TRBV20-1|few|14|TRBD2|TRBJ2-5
TGCAGTGCCGCCGGACTAGCTTTTCAAGAGACCCAGTACTTC
CSAAGLAFQETQYF
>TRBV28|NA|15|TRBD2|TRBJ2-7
TGTGCCAGCAGTTTTTTCAGTAGCGGGGTTTACGAGCAGTACTTC
CASSFFSSGVYEQYF
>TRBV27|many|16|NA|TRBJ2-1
TGTGCCAGCAGAGCCCAGGGGGGGGGGAGCTACAATGAGCAGTTCTTC
CASRAQGGGSYNEQFF
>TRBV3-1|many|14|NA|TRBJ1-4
TGTGCCAGCAGCCAAGGAGGGGGTCGGGAAAAACTGTTTTTT
CASSQGGGREKLFF
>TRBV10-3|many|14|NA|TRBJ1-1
TGTGCCATCAGTCCATCGAACAGGAACACTGAAGCTTTCTTT
CAISPSNRNTEAFF
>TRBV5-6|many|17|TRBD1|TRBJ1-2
TGTGCCAGCAGCTTGGGGGGGACAGGGGGCCTCCACTATGGCTACACCTTC
CASSLGGTGGLHYGYTF
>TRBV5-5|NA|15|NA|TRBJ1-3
TGTGCCAGCAGCCCGACAGGCGCCTCTGGAAACACCATATATTTT
CASSPTGASGNTIYF
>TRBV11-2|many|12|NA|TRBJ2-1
TGTGCCAGCAGCTCCCATTGGGCGGAGCAGTTCTTC
CASSSHWAEQFF
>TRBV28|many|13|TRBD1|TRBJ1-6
TGTGCCAGCAGTCGGGACAGGGATTCACCCCTCCACTTT
CASSRDRDSPLHF
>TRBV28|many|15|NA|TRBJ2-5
TGTGCCAGCAGCGCCACGGAGGCGGCCCAAGAGACCCAGTACTTC
CASSATEAAQETQYF
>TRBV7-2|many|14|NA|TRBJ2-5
TGTGCCAGCAGCCCGACAGGTCGCGGAGAGACCCAGTACTTC
CASSPTGRGETQYF
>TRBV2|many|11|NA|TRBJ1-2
TGTGCCAGCAGTCCCGGGAGGGGCTACACCTTC
CASSPGRGYTF
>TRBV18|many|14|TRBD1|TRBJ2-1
TGTGCCAGCTCGCTATACACAGGGGGCGGTGAGCAGTTCTTC
CASSLYTGGGEQFF
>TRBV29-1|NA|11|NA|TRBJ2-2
TGCAGCGTTTATAACACCGGGGAGCTGTTTTTT
CSVYNTGELFF
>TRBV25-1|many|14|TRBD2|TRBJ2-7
TGTGCCAGCAGTGGGGGGGGGACTATTCAGGAGCAGTACTTC
CASSGGGTIQEQYF
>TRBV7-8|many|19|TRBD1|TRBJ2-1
TGTGCCAGCAGCTCTACTGGGACAGGCTCCTGGAGCTCCTACAATGAGCAGTTCTTC
CASSSTGTGSWSSYNEQFF
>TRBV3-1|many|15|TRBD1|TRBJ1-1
TGTGCCAGCAGTCACCGGGACAGGTGGAACACTGAAGCTTTCTTT
CASSHRDRWNTEAFF
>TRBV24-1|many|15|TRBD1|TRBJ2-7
TGTGCCACCAGTGATCGGGGACAGGGGGCCTTCGAGCAGTACTTC
CATSDRGQGAFEQYF
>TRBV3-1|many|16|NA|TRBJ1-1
TGTGCCAGCAGCCAAGAAGTACCGGGGGGAGGCACTGAAGCTTTCTTT
CASSQEVPGGGTEAFF
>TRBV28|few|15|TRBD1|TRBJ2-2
TGTGCCAGCACTCAGGGGGCGCAAACGATCGGGGAGCTGTTTTTT
CASTQGAQTIGELFF
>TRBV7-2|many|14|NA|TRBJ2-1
TGTGCCAGCAGCTCCGCGGGGTCCTACAATGAGCAGTTCTTC
CASSSAGSYNEQFF
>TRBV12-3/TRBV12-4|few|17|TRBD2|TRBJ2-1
TGTGCCAGCAGTTCCTCCGGACTAGCGGGAGCCTACAATGAGCAGTTCTTC
CASSSSGLAGAYNEQFF
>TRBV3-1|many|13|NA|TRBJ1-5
TGTGCCAGCAGCCGGAACGGGGATCAGCCCCAGCATTTT
CASSRNGDQPQHF
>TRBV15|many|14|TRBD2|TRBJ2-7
TGTGCCACCAGCAGCGGACTAGAGTCCTACGAGCAGTACTTC
CATSSGLESYEQYF